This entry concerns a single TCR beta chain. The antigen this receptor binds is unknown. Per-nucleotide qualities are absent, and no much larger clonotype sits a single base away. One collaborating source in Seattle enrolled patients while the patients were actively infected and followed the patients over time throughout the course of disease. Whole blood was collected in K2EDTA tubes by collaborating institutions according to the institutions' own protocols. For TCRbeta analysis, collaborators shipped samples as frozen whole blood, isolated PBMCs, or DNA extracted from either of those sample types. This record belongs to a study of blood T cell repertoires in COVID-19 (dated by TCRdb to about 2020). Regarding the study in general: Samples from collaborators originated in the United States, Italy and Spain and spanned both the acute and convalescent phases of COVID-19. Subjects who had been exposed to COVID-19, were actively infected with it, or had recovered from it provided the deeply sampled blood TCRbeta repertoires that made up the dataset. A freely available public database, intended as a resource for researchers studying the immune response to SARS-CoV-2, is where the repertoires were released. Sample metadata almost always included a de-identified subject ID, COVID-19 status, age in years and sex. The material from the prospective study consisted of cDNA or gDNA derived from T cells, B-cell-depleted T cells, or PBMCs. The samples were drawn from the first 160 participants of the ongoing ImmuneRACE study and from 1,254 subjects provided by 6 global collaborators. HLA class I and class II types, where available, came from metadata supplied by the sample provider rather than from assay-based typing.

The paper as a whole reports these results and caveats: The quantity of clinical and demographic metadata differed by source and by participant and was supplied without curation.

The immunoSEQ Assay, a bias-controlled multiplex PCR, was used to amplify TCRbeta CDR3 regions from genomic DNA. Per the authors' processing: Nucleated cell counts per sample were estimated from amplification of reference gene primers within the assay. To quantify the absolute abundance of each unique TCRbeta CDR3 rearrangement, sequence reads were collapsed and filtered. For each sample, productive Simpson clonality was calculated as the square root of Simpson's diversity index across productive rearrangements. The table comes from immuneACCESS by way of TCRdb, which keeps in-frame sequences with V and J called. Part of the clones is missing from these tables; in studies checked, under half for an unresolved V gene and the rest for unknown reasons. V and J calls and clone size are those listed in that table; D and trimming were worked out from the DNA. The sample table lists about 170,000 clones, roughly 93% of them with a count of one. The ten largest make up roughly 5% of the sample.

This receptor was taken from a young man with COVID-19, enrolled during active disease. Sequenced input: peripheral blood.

Read as DNA, the sequence is TGTGCCAGCAGTCCCGGGACAGGGACCGACGCCTACGAGCAGTACTTC. This yields the protein CASSPGTGTDAYEQYF. The chain is made from TRBV28 and TRBJ2-7; TRBD1 agrees with 9 junctional bases. Germline trimming: 5 bases from V, 2 bases from J; junction bases outside gene matches: 10. The germline V gene specifies MDHEN as CDR1 and SYDVKM as CDR2. The CDR3 contains 16 residues, cysteine and phenylalanine counted. Here the CDR3 DNA is all that survives: 48 bases in frame from base 1.